This T cell receptor (beta chain) was found in a study of blood T cell repertoires in COVID-19. As for the study in general: COVID-19 samples collected from the United States, Italy and Spain covered acute and convalescent phases. Sources were T cells, B-cell-depleted T cells, or PBMCs; the material itself was cDNA or gDNA.

CDR3 length: 11 residues. Deletions cut 1 base from V and 8 bases from J, with 5 bases between. Germline lookup yields CDR1 MDHEN and CDR2 SYDVKM. In the source study's methods: Scientists estimated how many nucleated cells there were by amplifying reference gene primers. The table came from immunoSEQ multiplex PCR; TCRdb's copy has only in-frame clones and leaves some out. D and trimming come from the DNA, and the V and J calls and clone size come from that table. The table includes about 670,000 clones, around 90% detected once. The V and J genes are TRBV28 and TRBJ1-2; D uncertain. This sequence was found in a woman younger than 35 with acute or convalescent COVID-19. Sequencing was performed on peripheral blood. CDR3 DNA sequence: TGTGCCAGCAGTTTATTCAGGGGCTACACCTTC. Translated: CASSLFRGYTF.